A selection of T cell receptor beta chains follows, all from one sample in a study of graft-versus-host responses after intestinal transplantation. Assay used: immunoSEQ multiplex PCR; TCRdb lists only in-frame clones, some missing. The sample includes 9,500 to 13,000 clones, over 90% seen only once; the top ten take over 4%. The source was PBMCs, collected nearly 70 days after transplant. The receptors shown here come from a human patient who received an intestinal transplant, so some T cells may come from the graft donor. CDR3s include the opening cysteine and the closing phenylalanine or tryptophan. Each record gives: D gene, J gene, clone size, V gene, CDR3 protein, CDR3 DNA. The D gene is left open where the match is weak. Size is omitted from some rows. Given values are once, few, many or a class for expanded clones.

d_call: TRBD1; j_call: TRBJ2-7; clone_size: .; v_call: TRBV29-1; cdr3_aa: CSARGRQGDLTYEQYF; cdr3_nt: TGCAGCGCCAGGGGGAGACAGGGGGATCTTACCTACGAGCAGTACTTC
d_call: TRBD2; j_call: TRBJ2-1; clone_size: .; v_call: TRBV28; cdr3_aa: CASSFLAGDNEQFF; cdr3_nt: TGTGCCAGCAGTTTTCTAGCGGGAGACAATGAGCAATTCTTC
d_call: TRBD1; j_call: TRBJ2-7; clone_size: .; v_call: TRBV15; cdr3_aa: CATSSRDRTYEQYF; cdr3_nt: TGTGCCACCAGCAGCCGGGACAGGACCTACGAGCAGTACTTC
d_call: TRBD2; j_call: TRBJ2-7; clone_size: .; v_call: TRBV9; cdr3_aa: CASSPGLQTYEQYF; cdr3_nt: TGTGCCAGCTCGCCGGGACTACAGACCTACGAGCAGTACTTC
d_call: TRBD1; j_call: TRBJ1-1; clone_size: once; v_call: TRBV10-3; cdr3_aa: CAISPGQSSVGTEAFF; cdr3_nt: TGTGCCATCAGTCCGGGACAGTCTTCTGTGGGCACTGAAGCTTTCTTT
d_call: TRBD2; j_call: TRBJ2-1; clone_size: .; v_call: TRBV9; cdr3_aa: CASTWKGLASYNEQFF; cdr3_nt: TGTGCCAGCACCTGGAAAGGACTAGCTTCCTACAATGAGCAGTTCTTC
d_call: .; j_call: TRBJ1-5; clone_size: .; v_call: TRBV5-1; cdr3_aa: CASCLDGTGGYQPQHF; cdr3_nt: TGCGCCAGCTGCTTGGATGGGACGGGGGGATATCAGCCCCAGCATTTT
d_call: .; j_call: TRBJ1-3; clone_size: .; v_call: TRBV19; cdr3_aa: CASSIDSGNTIYF; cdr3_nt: TGTGCCAGTAGTATAGACTCTGGAAACACCATATATTTT
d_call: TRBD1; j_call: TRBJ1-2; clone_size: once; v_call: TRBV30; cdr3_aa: CAWRSGTGLFYGYTF; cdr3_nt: TGTGCCTGGAGATCCGGGACAGGGTTGTTTTATGGCTACACCTTC
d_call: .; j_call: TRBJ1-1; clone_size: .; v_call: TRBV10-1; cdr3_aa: CASSPNSQDPNTEAFF; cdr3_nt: TGCGCCAGCAGTCCAAACTCACAGGATCCGAACACTGAAGCTTTCTTT
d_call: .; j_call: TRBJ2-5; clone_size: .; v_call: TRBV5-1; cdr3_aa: CASSLCRQEGETQYF; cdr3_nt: TGCGCCAGCAGCTTGTGTAGACAGGAAGGGGAGACCCAGTACTTC
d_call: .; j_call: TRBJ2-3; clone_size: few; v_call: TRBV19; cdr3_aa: CASTYRGGATDTQYF; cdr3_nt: TGTGCCAGTACCTATAGAGGGGGAGCTACAGATACGCAGTATTTT
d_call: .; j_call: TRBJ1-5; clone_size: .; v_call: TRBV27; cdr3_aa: CASSFSLGGNQPQHF; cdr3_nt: TGTGCCAGCAGTTTCTCCCTGGGGGGTAATCAGCCCCAGCATTTT
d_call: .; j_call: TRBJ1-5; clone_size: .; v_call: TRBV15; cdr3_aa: CATSRDATVRGDQPQHF; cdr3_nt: TGTGCCACCAGCAGAGATGCGACAGTCAGGGGTGATCAGCCCCAGCATTTT
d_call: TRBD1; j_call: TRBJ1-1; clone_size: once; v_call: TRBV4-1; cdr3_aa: CASTRRMGQDTEAFF; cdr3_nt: TGCGCCAGCACGCGAAGGATGGGACAGGACACTGAAGCTTTCTTT
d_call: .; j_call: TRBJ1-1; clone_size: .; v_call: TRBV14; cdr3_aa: CASSLHPSPNPNEGNTEAFF; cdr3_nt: TGTGCCAGCAGCCTGCACCCAAGTCCCAACCCTAATGAGGGGAACACTGAAGCTTTCTTT
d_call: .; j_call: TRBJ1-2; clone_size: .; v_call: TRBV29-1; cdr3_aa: CSVLVVGGTNYGYTF; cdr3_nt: TGCAGCGTCCTCGTTGTGGGGGGCACTAACTATGGCTACACCTTC
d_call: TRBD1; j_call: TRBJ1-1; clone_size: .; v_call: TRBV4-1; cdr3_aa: CASSQATGTNTEAFF; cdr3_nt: TGCGCCAGCAGCCAAGCGACAGGGACGAACACTGAAGCTTTCTTT
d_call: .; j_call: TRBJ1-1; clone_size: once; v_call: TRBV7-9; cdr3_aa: CASSSNNRTVVNTEAFF; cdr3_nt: TGTGCCAGCAGCTCTAATAATCGGACAGTCGTAAACACTGAAGCTTTCTTT
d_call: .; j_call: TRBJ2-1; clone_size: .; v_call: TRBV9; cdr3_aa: CASSVARESSYNEQFF; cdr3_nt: TGTGCCAGCAGCGTAGCTAGGGAAAGCTCCTACAATGAGCAGTTCTTC
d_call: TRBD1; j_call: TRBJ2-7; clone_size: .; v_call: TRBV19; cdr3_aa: CASSLVYWTGEIKQYF; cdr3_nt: TGTGCCAGTAGCCTAGTGTATTGGACAGGGGAGATTAAGCAGTACTTC
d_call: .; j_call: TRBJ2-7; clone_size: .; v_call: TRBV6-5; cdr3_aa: CASSYSLNYEQYF; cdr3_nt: TGTGCCAGCAGTTACTCCCTGAACTACGAGCAGTACTTC
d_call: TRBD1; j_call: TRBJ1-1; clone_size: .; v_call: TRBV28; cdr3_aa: CASSFFGTGGYRSEAFF; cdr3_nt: TGTGCCAGCAGTTTTTTCGGGACAGGGGGCTATCGTTCTGAAGCTTTCTTT
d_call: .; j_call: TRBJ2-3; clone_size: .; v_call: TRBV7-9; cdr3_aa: CASSLSSPDTQYF; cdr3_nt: TGTGCCAGCAGCCTTAGTTCCCCAGATACGCAGTATTTT
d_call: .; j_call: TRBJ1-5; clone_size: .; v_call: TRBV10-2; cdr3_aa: CASSRGERQPQHF; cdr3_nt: TGCGCCAGCAGTCGCGGGGAGAGGCAGCCCCAGCATTTT
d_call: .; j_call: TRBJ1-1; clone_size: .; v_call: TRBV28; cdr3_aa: CASSLGANTEAFF; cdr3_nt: TGTGCCAGCAGTTTGGGAGCGAACACTGAAGCTTTCTTT
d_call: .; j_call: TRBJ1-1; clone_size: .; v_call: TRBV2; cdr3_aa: CASSEWAGSTEAFF; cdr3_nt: TGTGCCAGCAGTGAGTGGGCAGGGAGCACTGAAGCTTTCTTT
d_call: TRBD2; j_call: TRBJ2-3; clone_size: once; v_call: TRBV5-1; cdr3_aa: CASSLAGSGGGTDTQYF; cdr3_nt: TGCGCCAGCAGCTTGGCGGGGTCGGGAGGGGGGACAGATACGCAGTATTTT
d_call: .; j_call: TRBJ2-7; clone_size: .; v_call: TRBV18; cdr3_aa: CASSGPLDSYEQYF; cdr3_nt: TGTGCCAGCTCAGGGCCTTTAGACAGCTACGAGCAGTACTTC
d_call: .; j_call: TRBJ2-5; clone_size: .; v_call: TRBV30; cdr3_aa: CAWSVGPGAQETQYF; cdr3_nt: TGTGCCTGGAGTGTAGGCCCGGGGGCCCAAGAGACCCAGTACTTC
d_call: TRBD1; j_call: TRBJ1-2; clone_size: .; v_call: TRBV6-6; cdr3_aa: CASSDEGGYYGYTF; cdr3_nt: TGTGCCAGCAGTGACGAAGGGGGCTACTATGGCTACACCTTC
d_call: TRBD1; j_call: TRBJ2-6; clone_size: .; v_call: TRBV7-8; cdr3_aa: CASSPRTGSGANVLTF; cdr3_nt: TGTGCCAGCAGCCCTAGGACAGGCTCTGGGGCCAACGTCCTGACTTTC
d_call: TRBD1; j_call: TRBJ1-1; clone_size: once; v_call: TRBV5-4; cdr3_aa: CASSLGQGRNTEAFF; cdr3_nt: TGTGCCAGCAGCTTAGGACAGGGAAGGAACACTGAAGCTTTCTTT
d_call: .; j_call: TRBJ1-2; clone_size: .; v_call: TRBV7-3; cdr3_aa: CASSPKGGTQKPLDYGYTF; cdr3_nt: TGTGCCAGCAGCCCAAAGGGGGGGACCCAAAAGCCCCTGGACTATGGCTACACCTTC
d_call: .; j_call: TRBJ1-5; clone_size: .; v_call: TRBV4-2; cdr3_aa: CASSQDNRVPQPQHF; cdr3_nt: TGTGCCAGCAGCCAAGATAATAGGGTCCCTCAGCCCCAGCATTTT
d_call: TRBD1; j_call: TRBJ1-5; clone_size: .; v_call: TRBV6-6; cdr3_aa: CASSRLTGDDQPQHF; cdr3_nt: TGTGCCAGCAGCCGCCTGACAGGGGATGATCAGCCCCAGCATTTT
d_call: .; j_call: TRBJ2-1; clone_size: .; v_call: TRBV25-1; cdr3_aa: CASSFLGEQFF; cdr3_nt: TGTGCCAGCAGTTTTCTAGGTGAGCAGTTCTTC
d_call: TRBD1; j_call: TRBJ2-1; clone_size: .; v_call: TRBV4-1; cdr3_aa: CASRRRDRVDEQFF; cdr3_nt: TGCGCCAGCAGACGCCGGGACAGGGTGGATGAGCAGTTCTTC
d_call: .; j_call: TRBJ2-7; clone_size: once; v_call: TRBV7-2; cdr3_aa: CASSFRGYSYEQYF; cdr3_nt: TGTGCCAGCAGCTTCCGCGGGTACTCCTACGAGCAGTACTTC
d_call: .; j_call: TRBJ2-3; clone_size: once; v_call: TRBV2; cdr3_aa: CASRTRTTWEDTQYF; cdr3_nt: TGTGCCAGCAGGACCAGGACCACTTGGGAAGATACGCAGTATTTT
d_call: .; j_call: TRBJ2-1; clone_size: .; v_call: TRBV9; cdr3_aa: CASSVGGGPEQFF; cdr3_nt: TGTGCCAGCAGCGTAGGAGGGGGGCCTGAGCAGTTCTTC
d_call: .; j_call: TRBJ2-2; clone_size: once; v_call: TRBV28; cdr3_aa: CASRPNRVNTGELFF; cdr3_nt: TGTGCCAGCAGACCCAACCGGGTGAACACCGGGGAGCTGTTTTTT
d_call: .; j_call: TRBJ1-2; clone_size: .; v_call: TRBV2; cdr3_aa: CASSDGENYGYTF; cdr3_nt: TGTGCCAGCAGTGACGGCGAAAACTATGGCTACACCTTC
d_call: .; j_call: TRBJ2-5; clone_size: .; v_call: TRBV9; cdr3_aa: CASSVFRGVKTQYF; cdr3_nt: TGTGCCAGCAGCGTATTCAGGGGGGTAAAAACCCAGTACTTC
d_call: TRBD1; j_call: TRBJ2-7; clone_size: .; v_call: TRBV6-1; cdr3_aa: CASSERTGGSYEQYF; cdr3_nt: TGTGCCAGCAGTGAACGGACAGGGGGATCCTACGAGCAGTACTTC
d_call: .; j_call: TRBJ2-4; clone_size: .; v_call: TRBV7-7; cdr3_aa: CATAVPGVQYF; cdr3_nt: TGTGCTACCGCGGTCCCAGGGGTGCAGTACTTC
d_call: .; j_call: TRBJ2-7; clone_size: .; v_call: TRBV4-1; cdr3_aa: CASSQQGSSYEQYF; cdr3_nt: TGCGCCAGCAGCCAACAAGGGAGCTCCTACGAGCAGTACTTC
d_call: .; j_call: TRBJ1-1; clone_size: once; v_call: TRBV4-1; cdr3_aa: CASSQERRGDPFTEAFF; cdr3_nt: TGCGCCAGCAGCCAAGAAAGAAGGGGCGACCCGTTCACTGAAGCTTTCTTT